This TCR beta chain was observed in a study of cytomegalovirus exposure and HLA in healthy donors. Study-level points and caveats: It was reported that TCR beta sequences correctly inferred the HLA-A and HLA-B alleles for most subjects. Common viral pathogens were later found to be apparently linked to several of the most significant clusters.

Those who donated were healthy bone marrow donors. There are a few counts of this clone. The antigen remains unidentified. The CDR3 contains 19 residues. Germline CDR1 is SGHAT and CDR2 is FQDESV (reference sequence). Trimming removed 5 bases from V and 9 bases from J; junction bases left unmatched: 23. The PCR contained 60 Vbeta and 13 Jbeta primers. How the authors handled the data: Roughly 11 million shared chains were among the roughly 80 million unique TCR beta chains that a later analysis counted. The data were produced by immunoSEQ multiplex PCR, yet TCRdb's version contains in-frame clones alone and is incomplete. The DNA gave D and trimming, while V, J and clone size come from that table. The table has some 98,000 clones, about 80% seen once; the top ten hold 9% to 12%.

The TCR originated in a human donor in good health. The genes are TRBV11-1 and TRBJ2-5, with 11 bases aligning to TRBD2. The specimen sequenced was PBMCs. CDR3 sequence (DNA): TGTGCCAGCAGCACGGGTACTGGGTCGGGACTAGCGGCCCTTCGGGCCCAGTACTTC. Encoded protein: CASSTGTGSGLAALRAQYF.